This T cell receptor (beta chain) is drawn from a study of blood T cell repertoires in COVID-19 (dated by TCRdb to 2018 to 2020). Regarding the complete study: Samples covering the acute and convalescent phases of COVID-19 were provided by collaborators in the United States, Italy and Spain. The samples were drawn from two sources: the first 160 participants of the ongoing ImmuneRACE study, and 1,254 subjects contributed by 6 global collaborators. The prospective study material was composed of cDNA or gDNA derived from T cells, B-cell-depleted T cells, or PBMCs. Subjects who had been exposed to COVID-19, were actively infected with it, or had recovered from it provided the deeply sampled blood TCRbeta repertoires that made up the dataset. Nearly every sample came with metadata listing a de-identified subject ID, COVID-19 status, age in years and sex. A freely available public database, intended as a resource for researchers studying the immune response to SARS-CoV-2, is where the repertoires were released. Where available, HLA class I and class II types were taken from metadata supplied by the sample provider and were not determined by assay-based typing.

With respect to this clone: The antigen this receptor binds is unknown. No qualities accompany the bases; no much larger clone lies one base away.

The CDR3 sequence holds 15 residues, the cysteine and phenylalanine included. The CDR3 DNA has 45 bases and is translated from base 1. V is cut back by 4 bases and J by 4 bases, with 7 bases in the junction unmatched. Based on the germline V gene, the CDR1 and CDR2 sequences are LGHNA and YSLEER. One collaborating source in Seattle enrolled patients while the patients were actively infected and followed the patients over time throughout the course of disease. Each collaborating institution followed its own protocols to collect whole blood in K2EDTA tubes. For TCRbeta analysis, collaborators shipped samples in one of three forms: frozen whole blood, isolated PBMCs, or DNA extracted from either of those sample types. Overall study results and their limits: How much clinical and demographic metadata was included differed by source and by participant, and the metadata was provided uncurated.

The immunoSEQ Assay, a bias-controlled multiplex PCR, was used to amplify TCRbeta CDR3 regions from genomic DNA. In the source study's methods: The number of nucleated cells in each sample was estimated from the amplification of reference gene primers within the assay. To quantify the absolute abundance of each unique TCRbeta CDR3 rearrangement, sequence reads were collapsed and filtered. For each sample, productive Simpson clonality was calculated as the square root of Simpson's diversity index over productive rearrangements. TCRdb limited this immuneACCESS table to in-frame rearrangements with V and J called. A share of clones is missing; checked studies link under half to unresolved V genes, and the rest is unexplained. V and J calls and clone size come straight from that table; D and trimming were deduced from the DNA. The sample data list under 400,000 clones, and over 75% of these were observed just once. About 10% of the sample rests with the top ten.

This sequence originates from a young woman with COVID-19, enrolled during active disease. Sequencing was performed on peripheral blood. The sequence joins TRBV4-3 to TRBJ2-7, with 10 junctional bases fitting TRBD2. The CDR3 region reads CASSLVASGSYEQYF. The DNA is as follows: TGCGCCAGCAGCCTGGTGGCTAGCGGGAGTTACGAGCAGTACTTC.